What follows is one T cell receptor (beta chain) and its context. The record originates from a study of blood T cell repertoires in COVID-19. In the study overall: Italy, Spain and the United States were the sources of the convalescent and acute COVID-19 samples.

Clones were sequenced by immunoSEQ multiplex PCR, and TCRdb holds only the in-frame ones, with some missing. The repertoire has approximately 59,000 clones, around 80% of them found once; the top ten carry around 14%. Germline loops: CDR1 SGHRS, CDR2 YFSETQ. Trimming stripped 6 bases from V and 5 bases from J, with 16 bases between. CDR3 length: 14 residues. The origin of this receptor is a man of 80 years or more with acute or convalescent COVID-19. Source material: peripheral blood. The gene calls are TRBV5-1 and TRBJ2-3, with TRBD2 as a possible D gene (6 bases). CDR3 DNA: TGCGCCAGCAAGGTGACTAGGACTTTAGATACGCAGTATTTT. It is translated as CASKVTRTLDTQYF.